These 22 T cell receptor beta chains share one sample of origin, sequenced in a study of cytomegalovirus exposure and HLA in healthy donors. Primers for the PCR totalled 60 Vbeta and 13 Jbeta. Generated by immunoSEQ multiplex PCR, the TCRdb table keeps only in-frame clones and is missing some. The table lists over 120,000 clones, around 80% of them singletons. Sample: PBMCs. These receptors came from a man aged 40-50 years in good health and CMV-seronegative.

V is TRBV5-1 and J is TRBJ1-2, with 7 positions matching TRBD1. Looked up from germline, CDR1 is SGHRS and CDR2 is YFSETQ. The CDR3 consists of 15 residues. The V and J ends lost 4 bases and 0 bases, in that order; junction bases with no gene match: 6. The CDR3 nucleotides are TGCGCCAGCAGCATCGGGACAGAAACTAACTATGGCTACACCTTC. It encodes CASSIGTETNYGYTF.

The V gene is TRBV12-5, the J gene TRBJ2-3, with TRBD2 identical over 8 bases. The CDR3 sequence is 12 residues long. Per germline, CDR1 LGHNT and CDR2 FRNRAP. Trimming removed 5 bases from V and 6 bases from J; junction bases left unmatched: 1. CDR3 DNA sequence: TGTGCTAGTGGTCCGGGGGGGGATACGCAGTATTTT. It yields the protein CASGPGGDTQYF.

The DNA for the CDR3 is TGTGCCAGCAGCTTGTTCCAGGGGCAAAACACTGAAGCTTTCTTT. It specifies CASSLFQGQNTEAFF. This chain uses TRBV5-4 with TRBJ1-1; maybe TRBD1 (6 bases). This CDR3 is 15 amino acids long. Germline CDR1 and CDR2: SGHNT and YYREEE (reference sequence). V lost 1 base and J lost 2, with 12 bases in between. Drawing the rest from reference TRBV5-4 and TRBJ1-1, the complete variable domain is ETGVTQSPTHLIKTRGQQVTLRCSSQSGHNTVSWYQQALGQGPQFIFQYYREEENGRGNFPPRFSGLQFPNYSSELNVNALELDDSALYLCASSLFQGQNTEAFFGQGTRLTVV.

The rearrangement links TRBV7-9 to TRBJ2-7, with TRBD1 matching over 8 bases. Germline values: CDR1 SEHNR, CDR2 FQNEAQ (reference sequence). The CDR3 has 13 residues. V gave up 7 bases and J gave up 6 bases; unmatched junction bases: 8. CDR3 residues: CASNPTGAGEQYF. Written as DNA, the CDR3 is TGTGCCAGCAACCCGACAGGGGCGGGCGAGCAGTACTTC.

This rearrangement joins TRBV7-7 to TRBJ2-5; D is unresolved. From germline, CDR1 is SSHAT and CDR2 FNYEAQ (reference sequence). Trimming removed 1 base from V and 1 base from J, with 7 bases in between. This CDR3 is built from 14 residues. This CDR3 reads CASSLGGSQETQYF. As DNA, the CDR3 is TGTGCCAGCAGCTTAGGAGGTTCCCAAGAGACCCAGTACTTC. Based on the CDR3 plus reference TRBV7-7 and TRBJ2-5, the full variable domain is GAGVSQSPRYKVTKRGQDVTLRCDPISSHATLYWYQQALGQGPEFLTYFNYEAQPDKSGLPSDRFSAERPEGSISTLTIQRTEQRDSAMYRCASSLGGSQETQYFGPGTRLLVL.

In this sample, this clone turned up a few times. The chain carries TRBV4-3 and TRBJ1-6, with D possibly TRBD1 on 6 matching bases. The ends were cut back, 3 bases at V and 11 bases at J, with 20 bases in the middle. CDR1 LGHNA and CDR2 YSLEER come from the germline V gene. The CDR3 loop spans 16 amino acids. CDR3: CASSQTRGAQGAPLHF. CDR3 coding DNA: TGCGCCAGCAGCCAGACCAGGGGCGCTCAAGGCGCACCCCTCCACTTT.

This chain joins TRBV5-1 and TRBJ2-3; 7 bases align to TRBD2. The CDR3 loop spans 20 amino acids. V trimming: 2 bases; J trimming: 0 bases; junction bases outside the gene matches: 18. The germline CDR1 and CDR2 sequences are SGHRS and YFSETQ. The CDR3 spells CASSFFGGGTTATSTDTQYF. The CDR3 coding sequence is TGCGCCAGCAGCTTCTTCGGCGGGGGTACCACAGCTACTAGCACAGATACGCAGTATTTT.

The chain is built from TRBV9 and TRBJ2-1; 12 bases map to TRBD2. The CDR3 spans 16 residues. Germline V gene sequence: CDR1 SGDLS, CDR2 YYNGEE. V shed 7 bases, J shed 5 bases, and the junction held 10 bases outside the gene matches. CDR3 sequence (DNA): TGTGCCAGCTCCCCAATCCTAGCGGGGGGGAACAATGAGCAGTTCTTC. This sequence encodes CASSPILAGGNNEQFF. Full variable domain (rest looked up from reference TRBV9 and TRBJ2-1): DSGVTQTPKHLITATGQRVTLRCSPRSGDLSVYWYQQSLDQGLQFLIQYYNGEERAKGNILERFSAQQFPDLHSELNLSSLELGDSALYFCASSPILAGGNNEQFFGPGTRLTVL.

This clone was detected only once. The rearrangement joins TRBV9 to TRBJ1-6; the match to TRBD1 covers 7 bases. Per the germline V gene, CDR1 is SGDLS and CDR2 is YYNGEE. V dropped 3 bases and J dropped 8; count of bases not matched to a gene: 8. The CDR3 length is 15 residues. For the CDR3, the DNA is TGTGCCAGCAGCGGGACAGGCCAGGGACATTCACCCCTCCACTTT. It codes for CASSGTGQGHSPLHF.

This sequence joins TRBV2 and TRBJ1-2, with 8 bases aligning to TRBD1. Germline V lookup: CDR1 SNHLY, CDR2 FYNNEI. CDR3 length equals 14 residues. V lost 9 bases and J lost 5; bases outside the gene matches: 11. CDR3 region: CASRTGLSPYGYTF. Here the CDR3 DNA reads TGTGCCAGTAGGACAGGGCTAAGCCCGTATGGCTACACCTTC.

The gene calls are TRBV30 and TRBJ2-7; the D gene is possibly TRBD1 (5 bases). Trimming left V 0 bases short and J 0 bases short, with 9 bases between. The CDR3 is 14 amino acids. Germline assignment: CDR1 GTSNPN and CDR2 SVGIG (reference sequence). CDR3 sequence: CAWSVWGPSYEQYF. CDR3 bases: TGTGCCTGGAGTGTATGGGGCCCCTCCTACGAGCAGTACTTC.

Written as DNA, the CDR3 is TGCGCCAGCAGCCAAGTTCCTAGCGGGGGGGCCGGCGTGACCCAGTACTTC. Amino acids: CASSQVPSGGAGVTQYF. The rearrangement links TRBV4-3 to TRBJ2-5; 12 nucleotides match TRBD2. Trimming removed 1 base from V and 7 bases from J; junction bases left unmatched: 10. Looked up from germline, CDR1 is LGHNA and CDR2 is YSLEER. There are 17 residues in the CDR3.

The chain couples TRBV25-1 to TRBJ2-7; TRBD1 agrees at 8 bases. From germline, CDR1 is MGHDK and CDR2 SYGVNS. The trim removed 3 bases at V and 1 base at J, leaving 8 bases unmatched. This CDR3 contains 16 residues. CDR3 amino acids: CASSDLGQGSSYEQYF. CDR3 in DNA: TGTGCCAGCAGTGATTTAGGACAGGGTTCATCCTACGAGCAGTACTTC.

The chain is built from TRBV10-3 and TRBJ2-6; D possibly corresponds to TRBD2 (5 bases). V was clipped by 2 bases and J by 3 bases, with 5 bases between them. In germline, CDR1 is ENHRY, CDR2 SYGVKD. The CDR3 covers 14 residues. The CDR3 here is CAISEGGGANVLTF. The CDR3, as DNA: TGTGCCATCAGTGAGGGAGGTGGGGCCAACGTCCTGACTTTC.

The chain carries TRBV28 and TRBJ2-7, with 9 bases fitting TRBD1. CDR1 is MDHEN and CDR2 is SYDVKM in the germline V gene. CDR3 length: 15 amino acids. V lost 6 bases, J lost 6 bases, and 12 bases stayed unmatched. CDR3 sequence reads: CASRGTGQGVFEQYF. DNA for the CDR3: TGTGCCAGCAGGGGAACGGGACAGGGTGTCTTCGAGCAGTACTTC.

This CDR3 is CASSLRGIETQYF. The CDR3 coding sequence is TGTGCCAGCAGCTTAAGAGGCATCGAGACCCAGTACTTC. The V call is TRBV7-3, the J call TRBJ2-5; D is undetermined. Germline loops: CDR1 SGHTA, CDR2 FQGTGA. V shed 1 base and J shed 5 bases, with 8 bases lying between them. The CDR3 is made up of 13 amino acids.

The rearrangement joins TRBV7-9 to TRBJ1-2, with 10 bases identical to TRBD1. This CDR3 region has 14 residues. The germline gives CDR1 SEHNR, CDR2 FQNEAQ (reference sequence). Trimming cost V 5 bases and J 2 bases; bases outside gene matches: 2. The CDR3 DNA is TGTGCCAGCAGCGGACAGGGGGTAAACTATGGCTACACCTTC. It translates to CASSGQGVNYGYTF.

CDR3 protein: CASRTGTSNQPQHF. The CDR3 DNA is TGTGCCAGCAGAACAGGGACTAGCAATCAGCCCCAGCATTTT. The chain combines TRBV6-5 with TRBJ1-5, with a possible D match to TRBD1 (6 bases). The CDR3 runs 14 residues. V lost 6 bases, J lost 0 bases, and 9 bases lay in between. The germline CDR1 and CDR2 sequences are MNHEY and SVGAGI.

Here the CDR3 DNA reads TGTGCTAGTGGACGACAGGGGTCGCGCACTGAAGCTTTCTTT. Its protein product is CASGRQGSRTEAFF. V and J are TRBV12-5 and TRBJ1-1; TRBD1 matches 8 bases. This CDR3 has 14 residues. After removal of 6 bases from V and 4 bases from J, the junction contained 7 bases not matched to a gene. Germline V gives CDR1 LGHNT, CDR2 FRNRAP. Full variable domain (remainder filled in from reference TRBV12-5 and TRBJ1-1): DARVTQTPRHKVTEMGQEVTMRCQPILGHNTVFWYRQTMMQGLELLAYFRNRAPLDDSGMPKDRFSAEMPDATLATLKIQPSEPRDSAVYFCASGRQGSRTEAFFGQGTRLTVV.

The J gene is TRBJ2-3, the V gene TRBV10-2, with D possibly being TRBD2 (6 bases). This CDR3 region has 12 residues. Trimming shortened V by 8 bases and J by 4 bases, and 10 bases separated the two germline ends. Germline CDR1 WSHSY, CDR2 SAAADI. The CDR3 is CASVGGSDTQYF. DNA for the CDR3: TGCGCCAGCGTGGGGGGTTCAGATACGCAGTATTTT.

The rearrangement joins TRBV30 to TRBJ2-2, with D perhaps TRBD1 (6 bases). Germline V gene data show CDR1 as GTSNPN and CDR2 as SVGIG (reference sequence). This CDR3 comprises 13 residues. Trimming stripped 3 bases from V and 8 bases from J, with 13 bases between. The CDR3 region is CAWRGALDGELFF. The CDR3 DNA follows: TGTGCCTGGAGGGGGGCACTAGATGGGGAGCTGTTTTTT.

This chain connects TRBV4-1 to TRBJ1-6; 8 nucleotides line up with TRBD1. Germline CDR1 MGHRA, CDR2 YSYEKL. Unmatched junction bases numbered 6, after V lost 4 bases and J lost 7 bases. The CDR3 totals 15 residues. For the CDR3, the DNA is TGCGCCAGCAGCCCGCCAAGGACAGGGAATTCACCCCTCCACTTT. Translated, it gives CASSPPRTGNSPLHF.